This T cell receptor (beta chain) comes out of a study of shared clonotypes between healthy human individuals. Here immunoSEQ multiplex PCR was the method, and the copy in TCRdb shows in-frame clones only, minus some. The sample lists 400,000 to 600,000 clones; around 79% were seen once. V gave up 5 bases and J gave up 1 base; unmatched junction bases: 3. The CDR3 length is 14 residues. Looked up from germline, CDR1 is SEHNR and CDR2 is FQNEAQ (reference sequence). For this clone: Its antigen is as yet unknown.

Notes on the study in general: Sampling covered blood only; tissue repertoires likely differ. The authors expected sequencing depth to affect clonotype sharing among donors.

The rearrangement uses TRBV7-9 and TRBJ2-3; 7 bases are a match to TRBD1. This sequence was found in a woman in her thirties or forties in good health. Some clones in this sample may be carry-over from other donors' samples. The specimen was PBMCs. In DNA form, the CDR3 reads TGTGCCAGCAGCCGAGGGGGCCGCACAGATACGCAGTATTTT. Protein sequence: CASSRGGRTDTQYF.